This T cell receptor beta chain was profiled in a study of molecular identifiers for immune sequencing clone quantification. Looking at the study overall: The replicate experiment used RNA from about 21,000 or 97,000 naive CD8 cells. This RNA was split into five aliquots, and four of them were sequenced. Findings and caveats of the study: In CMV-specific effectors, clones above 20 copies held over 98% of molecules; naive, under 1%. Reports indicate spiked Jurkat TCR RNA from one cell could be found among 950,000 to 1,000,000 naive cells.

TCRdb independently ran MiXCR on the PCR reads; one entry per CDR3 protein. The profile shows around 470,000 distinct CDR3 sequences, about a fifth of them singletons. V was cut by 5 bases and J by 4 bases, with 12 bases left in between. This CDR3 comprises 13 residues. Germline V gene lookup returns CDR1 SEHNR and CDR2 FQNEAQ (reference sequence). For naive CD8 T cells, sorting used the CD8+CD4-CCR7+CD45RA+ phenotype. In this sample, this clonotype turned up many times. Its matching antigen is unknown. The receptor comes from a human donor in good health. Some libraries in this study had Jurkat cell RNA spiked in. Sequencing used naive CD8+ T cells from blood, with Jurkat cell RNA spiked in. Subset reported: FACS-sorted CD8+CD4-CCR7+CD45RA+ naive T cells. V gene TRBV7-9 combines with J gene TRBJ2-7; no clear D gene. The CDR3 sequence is CASSPAAAYEQYF. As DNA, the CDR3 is TGTGCCAGCAGCCCCGCGGCCGCGTACGAGCAGTACTTC. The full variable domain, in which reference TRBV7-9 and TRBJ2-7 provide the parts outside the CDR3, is DTGVSQNPRHKITKRGQNVTFRCDPISEHNRLYWYRQTLGQGPEFLTYFQNEAQLEKSRLLSDRFSAERPKGSFSTLEIQRTEQGDSAMYLCASSPAAAYEQYFGPGTRLTVT.